Sequencing of this T cell receptor beta chain was carried out in a study of blood T cell repertoires in COVID-19. The overall study: Samples representing acute and convalescent COVID-19 were sourced from the United States, Italy and Spain.

Seattle patients were enrolled during active infection and followed longitudinally. The method was immunoSEQ multiplex PCR; TCRdb's version includes in-frame clones alone and lacks a portion of them. The table lists 450,000 or so clones, 89% of them singletons, with approximately 1.5% in the top ten. Looked up from germline, CDR1 is SGHTA and CDR2 is FQGNSA. Unmatched junction bases numbered 13, after V lost 1 base and J lost 6 bases. The CDR3 length is 18 residues. This chain connects TRBV7-2 to TRBJ2-1; 9 bases are a match to TRBD2. Input material: peripheral blood. The source of this sequence is a woman aged 40 to 50 with COVID-19, enrolled during active disease. The CDR3 region is CASSLGVAGGPPTNEQFF. For the CDR3, the DNA is TGTGCCAGCAGCTTAGGGGTGGCGGGGGGGCCCCCCACCAATGAGCAGTTCTTC.